The 15 T cell receptor beta chains below come from one sample, sequenced in a study of cytomegalovirus exposure and HLA in healthy donors. With 60 Vbeta and 13 Jbeta primers, the PCR was carried out. This table comes from immunoSEQ multiplex PCR, and its TCRdb copy is limited to in-frame clones, with some not included. This repertoire shows about 150,000 clones, roughly 10% found once; its top ten account for 1.8%. The sample consisted of PBMCs. These receptors came from a male donor in good health and CMV-seronegative.

The chain links TRBV19 to TRBJ1-2, with TRBD1 as a possible D gene (6 bases). The CDR3 has 13 amino acids. The V end lost 7 bases, the J end lost 3 bases, and 12 bases lay between the germline ends. Germline V gives CDR1 LNHDA, CDR2 SQIVND (reference sequence). CDR3 region: CASTDRNYYGYTF. The CDR3 coding sequence is TGTGCCAGTACTGACAGGAACTACTATGGCTACACCTTC.

This clone was observed a handful of times. V and J are TRBV11-2 and TRBJ1-2; 7 nucleotides align to TRBD1. The CDR3 is made up of 19 amino acids. Trimming removed 5 bases from V and 4 bases from J; junction bases left unmatched: 22. Germline V gives CDR1 SGHAT, CDR2 FQNNGV. The CDR3 loop reads CASSGTTGVGQSPLYGYTF. In DNA, the CDR3 is TGTGCCAGCAGCGGCACCACAGGGGTTGGCCAGTCGCCTCTCTATGGCTACACCTTC.

The rearrangement joins TRBV28 to TRBJ2-1; 10 bases are shared with TRBD2. Germline CDR1 MDHEN, CDR2 SYDVKM. V was clipped by 6 bases and J by 5 bases; unmatched bases: 4. CDR3 length: 14 residues. CDR3 sequence reads: CASSPSGGHNEQFF. CDR3 nucleotide sequence: TGTGCCAGCAGCCCTAGCGGGGGACACAATGAGCAGTTCTTC.

This clone was seen a handful of times. The J gene is TRBJ2-7, the V gene TRBV29-1; 8 positions agree with TRBD1. This CDR3 is built from 13 residues. Germline-derived CDR1 and CDR2 are SQVTM and ANQGSEA. Germline trimming cut 3 bases from V and 4 bases from J; bases unmatched to any gene: 5. CDR3 nucleotides: TGCAGCGTTGAGGCAGGGGGCTTATACGAGCAGTACTTC. This encodes CSVEAGGLYEQYF.

This clone was counted only a few times. The chain uses TRBV2 and TRBJ1-1; 7 nucleotides line up with TRBD1. V trimming: 1 base; J trimming: 4 bases; junction bases outside the gene matches: 6. Per germline, CDR1 SNHLY and CDR2 FYNNEI. This CDR3 spans 15 amino acids. CDR3 region: CASSEVQGRSTEAFF. The DNA for the CDR3 is TGTGCCAGCAGTGAAGTACAGGGGAGGAGCACTGAAGCTTTCTTT.

This clone has only a few counts. J is TRBJ1-1 and V is TRBV28; 8 bases line up with TRBD1. The CDR3 covers 13 residues. Losses at the gene ends were 7 bases for V and 5 bases for J; bases not matched to a gene: 6. CDR1 is MDHEN and CDR2 is SYDVKM in the germline V gene. The CDR3 DNA reads as TGTGCCAGCATTAGGACAGGGAGAACTGAAGCTTTCTTT. Translation: CASIRTGRTEAFF.

This clone has just a few counts. The J gene is TRBJ1-1, the V gene TRBV4-3, with TRBD1 matching 8 bases. CDR3 length: 16 residues. V gave up 1 base and J gave up 1 base; unmatched junction bases: 5. Germline-derived CDR1 and CDR2 are LGHNA and YSLEER. The CDR3 bases are TGCGCCAGCAGCCAAGGCCCCGGACAGGGGAACACTGAAGCTTTCTTT. Protein: CASSQGPGQGNTEAFF.

This clone was seen just once. One end of the junction fails to match germline, which may point to a read error. Different DNA sequences within this sample yield the same CDR3. V gene TRBV5-6 combines with J gene TRBJ1-2; D is undetermined. The V gene's germline CDR1 is SGHDT and CDR2 YYEEEE. This CDR3 contains 12 residues. CDR3 sequence (DNA): TGTGCAAGCAGCCTTACATGGGAGGACTACACCTTC. This translates into CASSLTWEDYTF.

This clone was found a few times. The chain employs TRBV27 and TRBJ1-4, with a tentative D call TRBD1 (6 bases). The CDR3 consists of 15 residues. V was clipped by 8 bases and J by 8 bases, with 21 bases between them. CDR1 is MNHEY and CDR2 is SMNVEV in the germline V gene (reference sequence). The CDR3 coding sequence is TGTGCCAGCTATCATGTATCGGACAGCCCCGAAAAACTGTTTTTT. It encodes CASYHVSDSPEKLFF.

In its sample, this clone was seen a few times. The chain recombines TRBV13 with TRBJ1-1, with a tentative D call TRBD1 (6 bases). This CDR3 region has 15 residues. Trimming took 2 bases from V and 3 from J, leaving 13 bases between them. Germline V gene data show CDR1 as PRHDT and CDR2 as FYEKMQ (reference sequence). As DNA, the CDR3 is TGTGCCAGCAGCTTATTGGCGGGGGCGGACACTGAAGCTTTCTTT. Translated: CASSLLAGADTEAFF.

This clone was counted between two and nine times. This chain uses TRBV27 with TRBJ1-4; TRBD1 is a possible D gene (5 bases). The CDR3 has 14 residues. Trimming cost V 3 bases and J 6 bases, with 11 bases left between them. Germline assignment: CDR1 MNHEY and CDR2 SMNVEV (reference sequence). The CDR3 DNA sequence: TGTGCCAGCAGTTTTGACGGGGGGGATGAAAAACTGTTTTTT. Protein product: CASSFDGGDEKLFF. The full variable domain, completed using reference TRBV27 and TRBJ1-4, is EAQVTQNPRYLITVTGKKLTVTCSQNMNHEYMSWYRQDPGLGLRQIYYSMNVEVTDKGDVPEGYKVSRKEKRNFPLILESPSPNQTSLYFCASSFDGGDEKLFFGSGTQLSVL.

CDR3 sequence: CASSPPGQAYNEQFF. Written as DNA, the CDR3 is TGTGCCAGCAGCCCCCCGGGACAGGCCTACAATGAGCAGTTCTTC. V and J are TRBV7-2 and TRBJ2-1; 8 bases match TRBD1. CDR1 is SGHTA and CDR2 is FQGNSA in the germline V gene. Germline trimming cut 5 bases from V and 2 bases from J; bases unmatched to any gene: 5. The CDR3 is 15 amino acids.

The J gene is TRBJ2-6, the V gene TRBV19, with unresolved D. The CDR3 is 14 amino acids. The V end lost 4 bases, the J end lost 0 bases, and 4 bases lay between the germline ends. The germline V gene has CDR1 LNHDA and CDR2 SQIVND (reference sequence). For the CDR3, the DNA is TGTGCCAGTAGTAGCAGCTCTGGGGCCAACGTCCTGACTTTC. It is translated as CASSSSSGANVLTF.

This clone was observed a handful of times. This chain joins TRBV19 and TRBJ1-5; a possible D gene is TRBD1 (5 bases). Trimming removed 3 bases from V and 7 bases from J, with 16 bases in between. This CDR3 has 15 residues. Germline CDR1 reads LNHDA; CDR2 reads SQIVND (reference sequence). Here the CDR3 DNA reads TGTGCCAGTAGTATCGGGACTGGGGCGGGCCAGCCCCAGCATTTT. Its translation: CASSIGTGAGQPQHF. Full variable domain (missing parts from reference TRBV19 and TRBJ1-5): DGGITQSPKYLFRKEGQNVTLSCEQNLNHDAMYWYRQDPGQGLRLIYYSQIVNDFQKGDIAEGYSVSREKKESFPLTVTSAQKNPTAFYLCASSIGTGAGQPQHFGDGTRLSIL.

This clone was counted only a few times. The chain links TRBV11-2 to TRBJ2-2; a weak D match, TRBD1 (6 bases). V lost 4 bases to trimming and J lost 2 bases, with 11 bases between them. This CDR3 comprises 15 residues. Germline loops: CDR1 SGHAT, CDR2 FQNNGV. Here the CDR3 reads CASSWGQFNTGELFF. The CDR3 DNA sequence: TGTGCCAGCAGCTGGGGGCAGTTTAACACCGGGGAGCTGTTTTTT.